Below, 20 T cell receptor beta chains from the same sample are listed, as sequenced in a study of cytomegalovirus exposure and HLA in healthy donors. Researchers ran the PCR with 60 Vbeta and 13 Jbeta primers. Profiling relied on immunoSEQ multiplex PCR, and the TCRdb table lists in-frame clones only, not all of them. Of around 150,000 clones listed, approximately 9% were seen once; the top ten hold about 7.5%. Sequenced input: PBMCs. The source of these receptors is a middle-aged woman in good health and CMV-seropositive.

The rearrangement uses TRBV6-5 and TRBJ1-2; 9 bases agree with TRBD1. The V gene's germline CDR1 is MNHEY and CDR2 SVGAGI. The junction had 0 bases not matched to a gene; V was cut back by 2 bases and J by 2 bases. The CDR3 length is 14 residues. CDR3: CASSYGQGNYGYTF. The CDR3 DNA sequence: TGTGCCAGCAGTTACGGACAGGGGAACTATGGCTACACCTTC.

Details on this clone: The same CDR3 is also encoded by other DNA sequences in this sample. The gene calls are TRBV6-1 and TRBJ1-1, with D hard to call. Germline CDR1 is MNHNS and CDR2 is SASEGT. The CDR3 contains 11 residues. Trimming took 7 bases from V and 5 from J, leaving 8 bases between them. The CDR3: CASTVRTEAFF. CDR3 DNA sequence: TGTGCCAGCACCGTTCGGACTGAAGCTTTCTTT.

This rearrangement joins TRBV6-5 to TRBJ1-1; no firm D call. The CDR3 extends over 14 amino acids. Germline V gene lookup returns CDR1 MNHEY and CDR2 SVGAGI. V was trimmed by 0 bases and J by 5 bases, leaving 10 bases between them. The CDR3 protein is CASSYSSGWTEAFF. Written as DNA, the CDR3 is TGTGCCAGCAGTTACTCCTCCGGGTGGACTGAAGCTTTCTTT.

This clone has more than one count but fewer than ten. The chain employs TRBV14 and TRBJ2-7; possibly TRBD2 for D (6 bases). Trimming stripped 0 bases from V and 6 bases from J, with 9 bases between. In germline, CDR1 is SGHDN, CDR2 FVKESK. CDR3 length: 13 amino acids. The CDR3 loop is CASSQELGGEQYF. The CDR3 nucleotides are TGTGCCAGCAGCCAAGAGTTGGGAGGCGAGCAGTACTTC.

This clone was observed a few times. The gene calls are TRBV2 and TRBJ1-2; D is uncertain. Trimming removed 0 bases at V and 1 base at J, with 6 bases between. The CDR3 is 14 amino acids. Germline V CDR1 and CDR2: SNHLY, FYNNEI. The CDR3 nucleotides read TGTGCCAGCAGTGAAGCGGGAGTTAACTATGGCTACACCTTC. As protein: CASSEAGVNYGYTF.

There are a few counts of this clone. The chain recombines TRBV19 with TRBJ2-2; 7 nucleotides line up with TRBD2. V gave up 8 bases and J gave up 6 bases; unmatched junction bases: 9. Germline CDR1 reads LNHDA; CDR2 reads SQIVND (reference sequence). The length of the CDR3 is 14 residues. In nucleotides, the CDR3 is TGTGCCAGTTCAACGGGCGGGGGTCCCGGGGAGCTGTTTTTT. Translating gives CASSTGGGPGELFF.

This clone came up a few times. The CDR3 DNA is TGTGCCAGCAGCATCCAGGACAGTGTTTATGGCTACACCTTC. It codes for CASSIQDSVYGYTF. The chain recombines TRBV28 with TRBJ1-2, with D possibly being TRBD1 (6 bases). CDR1 and CDR2 from the germline V gene are MDHEN and SYDVKM. The CDR3 runs 14 residues. The ends were cut back, 6 bases at V and 5 bases at J, with 16 bases in the middle.

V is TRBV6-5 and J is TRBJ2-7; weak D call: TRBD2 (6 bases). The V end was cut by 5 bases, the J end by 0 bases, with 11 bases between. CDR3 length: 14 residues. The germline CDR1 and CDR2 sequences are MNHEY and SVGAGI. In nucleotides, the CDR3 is TGTGCCAGCAGTCCCGCCGGGGGCTCCTACGAGCAGTACTTC. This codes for CASSPAGGSYEQYF.

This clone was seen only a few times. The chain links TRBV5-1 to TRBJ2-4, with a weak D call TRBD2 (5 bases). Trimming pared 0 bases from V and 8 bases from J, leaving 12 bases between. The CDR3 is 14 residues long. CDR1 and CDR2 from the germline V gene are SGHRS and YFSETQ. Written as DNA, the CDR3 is TGCGCCAGCAGCTTGGGGAGGCCTCAGGACATTCAGTACTTC. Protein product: CASSLGRPQDIQYF.

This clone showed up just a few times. This CDR3 is CASSSRDRGYEQYF. CDR3 sequence (DNA): TGTGCCAGCAGCTCCCGGGACAGGGGTTACGAGCAGTACTTC. The rearrangement joins TRBV7-9 to TRBJ2-7; 10 positions match TRBD1. Germline trimming cut 4 bases from V and 4 bases from J; bases unmatched to any gene: 4. The length of the CDR3 is 14 residues. CDR1 and CDR2 from the germline V gene are SEHNR and FQNEAQ (reference sequence).

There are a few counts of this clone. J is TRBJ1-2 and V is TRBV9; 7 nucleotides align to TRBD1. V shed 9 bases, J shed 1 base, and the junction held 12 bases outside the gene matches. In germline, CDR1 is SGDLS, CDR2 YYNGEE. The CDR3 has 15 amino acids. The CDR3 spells CATSKTGDGNYGYTF. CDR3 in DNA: TGTGCCACCTCTAAAACAGGGGATGGTAACTATGGCTACACCTTC.

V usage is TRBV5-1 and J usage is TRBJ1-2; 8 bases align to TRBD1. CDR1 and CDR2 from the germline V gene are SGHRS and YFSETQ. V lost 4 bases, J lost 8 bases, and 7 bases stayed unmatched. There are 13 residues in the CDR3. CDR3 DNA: TGCGCCAGCAGCCCGACAGGGGACAGCGGCTACACCTTC. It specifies CASSPTGDSGYTF.

CDR3 protein: CATSRDDGQGYGYTF. The CDR3 DNA follows: TGTGCCACCAGCAGAGATGACGGACAGGGCTATGGCTACACCTTC. The V call is TRBV15, the J call TRBJ1-2, with 8 bases aligning to TRBD1. Per germline, CDR1 LNHNV and CDR2 YYDKDF (reference sequence). The ends lost 0 bases at V and 4 bases at J; junction bases unmatched: 4. The CDR3 consists of 15 residues.

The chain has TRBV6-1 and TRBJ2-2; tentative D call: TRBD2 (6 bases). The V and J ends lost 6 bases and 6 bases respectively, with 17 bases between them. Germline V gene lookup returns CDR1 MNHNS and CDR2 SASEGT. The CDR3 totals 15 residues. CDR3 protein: CASSASRGGAGELFF. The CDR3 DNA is TGTGCCAGCAGCGCCTCAAGGGGAGGTGCCGGGGAGCTGTTTTTT.

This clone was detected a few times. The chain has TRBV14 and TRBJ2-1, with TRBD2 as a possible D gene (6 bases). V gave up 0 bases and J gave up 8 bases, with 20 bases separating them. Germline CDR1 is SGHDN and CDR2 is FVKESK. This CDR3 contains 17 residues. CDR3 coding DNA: TGTGCCAGCAGCCAAGATCTTGGCAGGACTACCTTCCATGAGCAGTTCTTC. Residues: CASSQDLGRTTFHEQFF.

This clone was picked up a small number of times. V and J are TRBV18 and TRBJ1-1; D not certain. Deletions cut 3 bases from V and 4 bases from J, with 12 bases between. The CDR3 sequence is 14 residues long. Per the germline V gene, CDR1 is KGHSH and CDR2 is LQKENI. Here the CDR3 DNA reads TGTGCCAGCTCACCCCTTCTCTCAGGCACTGAAGCTTTCTTT. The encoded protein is CASSPLLSGTEAFF.

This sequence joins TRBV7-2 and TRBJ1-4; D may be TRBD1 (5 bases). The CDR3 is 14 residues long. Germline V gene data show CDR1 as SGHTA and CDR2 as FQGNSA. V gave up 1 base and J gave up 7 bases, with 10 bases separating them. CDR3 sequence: CASSLGQRGEKLFF. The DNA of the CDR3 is TGTGCCAGCAGCTTAGGACAAAGGGGTGAAAAACTGTTTTTT.

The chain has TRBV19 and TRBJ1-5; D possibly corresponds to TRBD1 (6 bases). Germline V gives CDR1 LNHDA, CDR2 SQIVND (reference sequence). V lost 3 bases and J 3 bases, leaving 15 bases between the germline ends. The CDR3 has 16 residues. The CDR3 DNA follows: TGTGCCAGTAGTATTCTTAGACAGGCTTACAATCAGCCCCAGCATTTT. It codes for CASSILRQAYNQPQHF.

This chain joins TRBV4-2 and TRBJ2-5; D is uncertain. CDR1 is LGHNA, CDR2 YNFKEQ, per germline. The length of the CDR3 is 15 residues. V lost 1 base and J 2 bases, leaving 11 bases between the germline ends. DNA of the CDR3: TGTGCCAGCAGCCAAGGCTATGAGAATCAAGAGACCCAGTACTTC. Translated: CASSQGYENQETQYF.

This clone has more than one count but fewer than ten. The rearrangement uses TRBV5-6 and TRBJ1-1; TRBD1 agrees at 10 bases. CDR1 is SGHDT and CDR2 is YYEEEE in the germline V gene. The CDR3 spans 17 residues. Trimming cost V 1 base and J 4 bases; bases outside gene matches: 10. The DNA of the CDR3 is TGTGCCAGCAGCTTGCGACGGACAGGGGGTCGGAGCACTGAAGCTTTCTTT. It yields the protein CASSLRRTGGRSTEAFF.